Listed here are 20 T cell receptor beta chains from one sample, sequenced in a study of human T cells and chemical hapten exposure. TCRdb processed the RACE reads anew with MiXCR; each CDR3 protein has one entry. The data hold roughly 97,000 distinct CDR3 sequences, with 27% observed a single time. Time point denoted: patch test 3, about 24 weeks after DPC sensitization. The treatment denotes: therapeutic diphenylcyclopropenone sensitization with weekly scalp DPC. The specimen comprised whole blood, sampled in connection with sensitization to the hapten diphenylcyclopropenone (DPC). These receptors were collected from a man aged 35-49 years with alopecia areata. Some clones in this sample may be carry-over from other donors' samples.

The genes are TRBV3-1 and TRBJ2-2, with D hard to call. This CDR3 is 16 amino acids long. V was cut by 2 bases and J by 1 base, with 11 bases left in between. CDR1 is LGHDT and CDR2 is YNNKEL in the germline V gene (reference sequence). In DNA, the CDR3 is TGTGCCAGCAGCCAACCCCCGACACGGAACACCGGGGAGCTGTTTTTT. Its translation: CASSQPPTRNTGELFF.

The chain is built from TRBV20-1 and TRBJ2-7; D gene uncertain. The CDR3 spans 13 residues. Trimming cost V 5 bases and J 2 bases, with 13 bases left between them. Germline lookup yields CDR1 DFQATT and CDR2 SNEGSKA (reference sequence). The CDR3 protein is CSARPFRTYEQYF. CDR3 DNA sequence: TGCAGTGCTCGCCCCTTTCGGACCTACGAGCAGTACTTC.

The chain joins TRBV27 to TRBJ2-1; weak D call: TRBD2 (5 bases). This CDR3 has 15 residues. Looked up from germline, CDR1 is MNHEY and CDR2 is SMNVEV (reference sequence). Trimming took 6 bases from V and 6 from J, leaving 18 bases between them. CDR3 protein: CASSLRGPGPNEQFF. Written as DNA, the CDR3 is TGTGCCAGCAGCTTGAGAGGGCCCGGCCCCAATGAGCAGTTCTTC.

This clonotype was counted only a few times. The chain has TRBV5-1 and TRBJ2-3; 10 bases align to TRBD2. This CDR3 region has 15 residues. Germline-derived CDR1 and CDR2 are SGHRS and YFSETQ. Trimming took 3 bases from V and 4 from J; bases not matched to a gene: 5. CDR3 sequence: CASSSTGTSADTQYF. The DNA for the CDR3 is TGCGCCAGCAGCTCTACCGGGACTAGCGCAGATACGCAGTATTTT.

The gene calls are TRBV6-6 and TRBJ1-1, with 10 bases fitting TRBD1. The V gene end was trimmed by 7 bases and the J gene end by 7 bases; junction bases not matched to a gene: 18. Germline CDR1 and CDR2: MNHNY and SVGAGI (reference sequence). This CDR3 is built from 17 residues. This CDR3 reads CASTSRRGTGVYLEAFF. The DNA for the CDR3 is TGTGCCAGCACCTCCCGCCGCGGGACAGGGGTTTACCTTGAAGCTTTCTTT.

The chain's CDR3 is CASSPGLAGISTDTQYF. The CDR3 nucleotides read TGTGCCAGCTCACCCGGGCTAGCGGGTATTAGCACAGATACGCAGTATTTT. The rearrangement joins TRBV18 to TRBJ2-3; 8 nucleotides align to TRBD2. V was clipped by 3 bases and J by 0 bases; unmatched bases: 8. The CDR3 runs 17 residues. Germline values: CDR1 KGHSH, CDR2 LQKENI.

This clonotype was detected only a few times. V and J are TRBV20-1 and TRBJ2-3, with TRBD2 matching 9 bases. The CDR3 is 14 amino acids. Germline CDR1 reads DFQATT; CDR2 reads SNEGSKA (reference sequence). J was trimmed by 1 base and V by 1 base; bases with no gene match: 0. CDR3 residues: CSARVAGGTDTQYF. Written as DNA, the CDR3 is TGCAGTGCTAGAGTAGCGGGAGGCACAGATACGCAGTATTTT.

V is TRBV14 and J is TRBJ2-7; D remains ambiguous. The CDR3 loop spans 14 amino acids. V was pared by 0 bases and J by 2 bases, with 8 bases between. Germline loops: CDR1 SGHDN, CDR2 FVKESK. The CDR3 region is CASSQDRTAYEQYF. The CDR3, as DNA: TGTGCCAGCAGCCAAGATAGAACAGCCTACGAGCAGTACTTC.

V is TRBV19 and J is TRBJ1-5; no reliable D call. The CDR3 extends over 12 amino acids. Trimming took 6 bases from V and 3 from J, leaving 6 bases between them. The germline V gene has CDR1 LNHDA and CDR2 SQIVND (reference sequence). CDR3 region: CASSWFNQPQHF. Here the CDR3 DNA reads TGTGCCAGTAGCTGGTTCAATCAGCCCCAGCATTTT.

V is TRBV12-3 or TRBV12-4 and J is TRBJ2-3, with D unresolved. This CDR3 comprises 13 residues. V was trimmed by 6 bases and J by 0 bases, leaving 7 bases between them. The CDR3 reads CASRKTSTDTQYF. CDR3 bases: TGTGCCAGCAGGAAGACTAGCACAGATACGCAGTATTTT.

This clonotype appeared a few times. The chain joins TRBV10-3 to TRBJ2-7; TRBD1 might be the D (5 bases). Germline-derived CDR1 and CDR2 are ENHRY and SYGVKD. V shed 6 bases and J shed 3 bases, with 15 bases lying between them. This CDR3 region has 14 residues. CDR3 sequence reads: CAISLDPGFYEQYF. CDR3 DNA sequence: TGTGCCATCAGCCTGGATCCAGGGTTCTACGAGCAGTACTTC.

This clonotype was picked up a small number of times. The V gene is TRBV4-2, the J gene TRBJ2-5; 7 nucleotides line up with TRBD2. Germline values: CDR1 LGHNA, CDR2 YNFKEQ. V shed 0 bases and J 4 bases; nucleotides not matched to a gene: 5. The CDR3 extends over 15 amino acids. The CDR3, as DNA: TGTGCCAGCAGCCAAGAGCGGGAGAGAGGAGAGACCCAGTACTTC. The encoded protein is CASSQERERGETQYF.

This clonotype has only a few counts. This rearrangement joins TRBV7-8 to TRBJ2-5; TRBD1 matches at 7 bases. The CDR3 length is 16 residues. J was trimmed by 2 bases and V by 5 bases; bases with no gene match: 11. Germline V lookup: CDR1 SGHVS, CDR2 FQNEAQ. The CDR3 DNA reads as TGTGCCAGCAGCCACCGGACAGGAAGTTATCAAGAGACCCAGTACTTC. This translates into CASSHRTGSYQETQYF.

Only a few counts were recorded for this clonotype. The rearrangement uses TRBV6-6 and TRBJ2-3, with 11 bases matching TRBD2. The germline gives CDR1 MNHNY, CDR2 SVGAGI (reference sequence). Trimming at V came to 5 bases and at J to 4 bases, leaving 5 bases not matched to a gene. The CDR3 has 15 amino acids. This CDR3 reads CASSPLAGVSDTQYF. For the CDR3, the DNA is TGTGCCAGCAGTCCACTAGCGGGAGTGTCAGATACGCAGTATTTT.

This sequence joins TRBV25-1 and TRBJ2-7; 9 bases are a match to TRBD2. Germline CDR1 MGHDK, CDR2 SYGVNS. The V and J ends lost 2 bases and 3 bases, in that order; junction bases with no gene match: 5. The CDR3 extends over 15 amino acids. This CDR3 is CASSEEAGGLYEQYF. In DNA form, the CDR3 reads TGTGCCAGCAGTGAAGAGGCGGGAGGGCTCTACGAGCAGTACTTC.

The chain uses TRBV20-1 and TRBJ2-2; D perhaps matches TRBD2 (5 bases). V lost 3 bases and J lost 5, with 7 bases in between. CDR1 and CDR2 from the germline V gene are DFQATT and SNEGSKA (reference sequence). The CDR3 loop spans 12 amino acids. The CDR3 nucleotides are TGCAGTGCTAGCGGGAAGACCGGGGAGCTGTTTTTT. Amino acids: CSASGKTGELFF.

This clonotype occurred a few times. This chain uses TRBV7-6 with TRBJ2-3, with D possibly matching TRBD1 (5 bases). V lost 1 base to trimming and J lost 1 base, with 12 bases between them. This CDR3 comprises 16 residues. Germline assignment: CDR1 SGHVS and CDR2 FNYEAQ. DNA for the CDR3: TGTGCCAGCAGCTTAGGTGCAGGGATGGGCACAGATACGCAGTATTTT. This sequence encodes CASSLGAGMGTDTQYF.

The V gene is TRBV29-1, the J gene TRBJ1-3, with D possibly being TRBD1 (6 bases). This CDR3 has 14 residues. CDR1 is SQVTM, CDR2 ANQGSEA, per germline. V gave up 7 bases and J gave up 2 bases, with 15 bases separating them. The CDR3 protein is CSALTGTTGNTIYF. The CDR3 region has the DNA TGCAGCGCCCTCACAGGGACAACTGGAAACACCATATATTTT.

This sequence joins TRBV25-1 and TRBJ2-1, with D perhaps matching TRBD2 (6 bases). Looked up from germline, CDR1 is MGHDK and CDR2 is SYGVNS. This CDR3 comprises 16 residues. Trimming removed 2 bases from V and 4 bases from J, with 15 bases in between. CDR3 protein: CASSELPGTAYNEQFF. The CDR3 DNA reads as TGTGCCAGCAGTGAACTTCCCGGGACTGCTTACAATGAGCAGTTCTTC.

V gene TRBV20-1 combines with J gene TRBJ1-5; tentatively, D is TRBD1 (6 bases). CDR3 length equals 15 residues. V was shortened by 3 bases and J by 1 base, with 13 bases between the two germline ends. Germline loops: CDR1 DFQATT, CDR2 SNEGSKA (reference sequence). The CDR3 here is CSARKEGGSNQPQHF. The CDR3 DNA reads TGCAGTGCTAGGAAGGAGGGGGGGAGCAATCAGCCCCAGCATTTT.